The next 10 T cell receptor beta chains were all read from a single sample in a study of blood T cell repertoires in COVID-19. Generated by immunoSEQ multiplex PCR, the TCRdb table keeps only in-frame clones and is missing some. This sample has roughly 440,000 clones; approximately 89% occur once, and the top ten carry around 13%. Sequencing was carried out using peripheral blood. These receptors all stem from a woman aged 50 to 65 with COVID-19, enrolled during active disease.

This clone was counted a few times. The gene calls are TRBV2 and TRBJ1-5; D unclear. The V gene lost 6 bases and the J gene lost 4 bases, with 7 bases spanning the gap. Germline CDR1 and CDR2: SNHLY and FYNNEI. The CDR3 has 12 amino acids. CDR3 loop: CASSPDNQPQHF. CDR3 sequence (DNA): TGTGCCAGCAGCCCAGATAATCAGCCCCAGCATTTT.

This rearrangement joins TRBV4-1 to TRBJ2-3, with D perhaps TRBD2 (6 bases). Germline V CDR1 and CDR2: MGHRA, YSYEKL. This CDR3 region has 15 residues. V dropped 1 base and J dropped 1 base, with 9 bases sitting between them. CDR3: CASSQGPSGTDTQYF. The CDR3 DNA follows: TGCGCCAGCAGCCAAGGTCCTAGCGGCACAGATACGCAGTATTTT.

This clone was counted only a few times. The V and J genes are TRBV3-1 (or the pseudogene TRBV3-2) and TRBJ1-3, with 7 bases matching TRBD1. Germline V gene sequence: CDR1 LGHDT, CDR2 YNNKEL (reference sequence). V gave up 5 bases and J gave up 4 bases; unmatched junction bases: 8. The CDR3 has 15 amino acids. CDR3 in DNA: TGTGCCAGCAGCTACGACAGGGAAAGAGGAAACACCATATATTTT. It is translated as CASSYDRERGNTIYF.

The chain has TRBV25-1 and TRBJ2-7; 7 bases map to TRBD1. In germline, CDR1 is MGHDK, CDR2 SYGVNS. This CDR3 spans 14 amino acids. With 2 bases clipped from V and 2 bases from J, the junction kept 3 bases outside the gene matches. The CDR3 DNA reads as TGTGCCAGCAGTGAACTAACAGGGGCCTACGAGCAGTACTTC. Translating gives CASSELTGAYEQYF.

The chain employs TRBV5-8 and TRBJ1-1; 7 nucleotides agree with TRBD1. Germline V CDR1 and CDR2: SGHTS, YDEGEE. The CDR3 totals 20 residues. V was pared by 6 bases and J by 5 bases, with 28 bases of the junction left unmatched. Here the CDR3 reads CASTPSLGGSWGTVKTEAFF. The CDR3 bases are TGTGCCAGCACACCCAGCTTAGGGGGGTCATGGGGGACAGTCAAGACTGAAGCTTTCTTT. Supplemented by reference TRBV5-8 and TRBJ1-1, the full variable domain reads EAGVTQSPTHLIKTRGQQATLRCSPISGHTSVYWYQQALGLGLQFLLWYDEGEERNRGNFPPRFSGRQFPNYSSELNVNALELEDSALYLCASTPSLGGSWGTVKTEAFFGQGTRLTVV.

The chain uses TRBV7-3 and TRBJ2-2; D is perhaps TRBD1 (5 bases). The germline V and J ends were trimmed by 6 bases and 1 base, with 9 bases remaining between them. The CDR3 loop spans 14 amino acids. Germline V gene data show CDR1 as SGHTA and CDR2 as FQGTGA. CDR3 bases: TGTGCCAGCAGGAAAGACAGGAACACCGGGGAGCTGTTTTTT. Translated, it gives CASRKDRNTGELFF.

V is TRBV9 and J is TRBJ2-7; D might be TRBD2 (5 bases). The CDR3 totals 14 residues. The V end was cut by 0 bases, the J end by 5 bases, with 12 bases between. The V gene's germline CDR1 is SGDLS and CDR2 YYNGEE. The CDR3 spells CASSVAGGSNEQYF. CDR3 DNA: TGTGCCAGCAGCGTAGCTGGCGGGTCAAACGAGCAGTACTTC. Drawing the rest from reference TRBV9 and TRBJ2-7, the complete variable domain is DSGVTQTPKHLITATGQRVTLRCSPRSGDLSVYWYQQSLDQGLQFLIQYYNGEERAKGNILERFSAQQFPDLHSELNLSSLELGDSALYFCASSVAGGSNEQYFGPGTRLTVT.

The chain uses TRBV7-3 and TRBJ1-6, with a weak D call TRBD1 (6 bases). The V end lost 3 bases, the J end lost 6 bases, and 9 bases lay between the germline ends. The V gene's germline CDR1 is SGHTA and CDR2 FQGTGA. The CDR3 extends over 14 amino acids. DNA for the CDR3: TGTGCCAGCAGCTTGGACAGCCTTAATTCACCCCTCCACTTT. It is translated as CASSLDSLNSPLHF.

The CDR3 sequence is CASSPVLAGAHEQYF. The CDR3 DNA sequence: TGTGCCAGCAGCCCTGTACTAGCGGGGGCCCACGAGCAGTACTTC. The chain links TRBV7-3 to TRBJ2-7; 11 nucleotides line up with TRBD2. This CDR3 comprises 15 residues. Looked up from germline, CDR1 is SGHTA and CDR2 is FQGTGA. J gave up 5 bases and V 5 bases, and 8 bases lay outside the gene matches. The full variable domain, completed using reference TRBV7-3 and TRBJ2-7, is GAGVSQTPSNKVTEKGKYVELRCDPISGHTALYWYRQSLGQGPEFLIYFQGTGAADDSGLPNDRFFAVRPEGSVSTLKIQRTERGDSAVYLCASSPVLAGAHEQYFGPGTRLTVT.

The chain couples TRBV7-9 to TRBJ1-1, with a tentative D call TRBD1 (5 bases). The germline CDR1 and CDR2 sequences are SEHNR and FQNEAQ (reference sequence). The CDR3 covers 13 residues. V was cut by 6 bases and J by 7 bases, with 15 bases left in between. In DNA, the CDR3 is TGTGCCAGCAGTTTAAATAGGGGACTTGAAGCTTTCTTT. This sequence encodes CASSLNRGLEAFF.